This T cell receptor (beta chain) emerged from a study of blood T cell repertoires in COVID-19. About the research overall: Samples taken during acute and convalescent COVID-19 were collected in the United States, Italy and Spain. PBMCs, B-cell-depleted T cells, or T cells were the source of the cDNA or gDNA that made up the material.

With 5 bases removed from V and 6 bases from J, the gap between germline ends came to 14 bases. Germline-derived CDR1 and CDR2 are MDHEN and SYDVKM. This CDR3 has 14 residues. In the original analysis: Amplification from reference gene primers served as the basis for estimated nucleated cell counts. Only in-frame clones appear in the TCRdb table, and some are missing; sequencing was by immunoSEQ multiplex PCR. The V and J calls and clone size come from that table; D and trimming were worked out from the DNA. The profile shows around 52,000 clones, approximately 82% of them singletons. The sequence came from a human donor in a cohort sampled during active COVID-19. Input material: peripheral blood. This chain uses TRBV28 with TRBJ1-5, with D perhaps matching TRBD1 (6 bases). The CDR3 loop is CASSGGQASQPQHF. The CDR3, as DNA: TGTGCCAGCAGTGGGGGACAAGCGAGTCAGCCCCAGCATTTT.